The 10 T cell receptor beta chains below come from one sample, sequenced in a study of shared clonotypes between healthy human individuals. Generated by immunoSEQ multiplex PCR, the TCRdb table keeps only in-frame clones and is missing some. The sample has around 600,000 clones; roughly 95% are singletons. The naive CD8 fraction comprised CD45RO-negative cells positively selected for CCR7 and excluded terminally differentiated effector memory CD45RA+ cells. The sample comprised naive CD8+ T cells sorted from blood. The receptors derive from a woman in her thirties in good health.

This clone was recorded only once. This sequence joins TRBV10-3 and TRBJ2-7, with 14 bases that match TRBD2. CDR1 is ENHRY, CDR2 SYGVKD, per germline. This CDR3 is 15 amino acids long. V lost 7 bases and J lost 6; bases outside the gene matches: 8. The chain's CDR3 is CAINEPGLAGVEQYF. Written as DNA, the CDR3 is TGTGCCATCAATGAACCGGGACTAGCGGGAGTCGAGCAGTACTTC.

This rearrangement joins TRBV6-1 to TRBJ2-7, with 7 bases aligning to TRBD2. V lost 3 bases, J lost 2 bases, and 4 bases stayed unmatched. Germline values: CDR1 MNHNS, CDR2 SASEGT. The CDR3 loop spans 14 amino acids. CDR3 nucleotide sequence: TGTGCCAGCAGTGATGGGAGGGCCACCTACGAGCAGTACTTC. Translation: CASSDGRATYEQYF.

CDR3 sequence reads: CASSLGMLSETQYF. DNA of the CDR3: TGTGCCAGCAGCTTGGGGATGCTCTCGGAGACCCAGTACTTC. This chain connects TRBV7-2 to TRBJ2-5; D unclear. Germline V gene data show CDR1 as SGHTA and CDR2 as FQGNSA. The CDR3 extends over 14 amino acids. With 3 bases removed from V and 5 bases from J, the gap between germline ends came to 13 bases.

This clone was observed a few times. The same CDR3 is also encoded by other DNA sequences in this sample. The V gene is TRBV27, the J gene TRBJ1-1; tentative D call: TRBD1 (6 bases). Between the trimmed V and J ends, which lost 6 bases and 2 bases, there was a span of 7 bases. The CDR3 loop spans 12 amino acids. CDR1 MNHEY and CDR2 SMNVEV come from the germline V gene (reference sequence). CDR3 in DNA: TGTGCCAGCAGAGGGGGAAACACTGAAGCTTTCTTT. This sequence encodes CASRGGNTEAFF.

In its sample, this clone was seen once. The CDR3 region has the DNA TGCAGTGCCCGCACAGGGGTTGAGGCTTTCTTT. It specifies CSARTGVEAFF. The chain links TRBV20-1 to TRBJ1-1; 7 nucleotides align to TRBD1. This CDR3 comprises 11 residues. Trimming cost V 6 bases and J 11 bases; bases outside gene matches: 9. Germline V CDR1 and CDR2: DFQATT, SNEGSKA (reference sequence).

The chain employs TRBV5-1 and TRBJ1-1; 7 bases align to TRBD1. V was pared by 5 bases and J by 1 base, with 5 bases of the junction left unmatched. The CDR3 covers 14 residues. Germline V gives CDR1 SGHRS, CDR2 YFSETQ. In DNA, the CDR3 is TGCGCCAGCAGAGAGGACAGGCGGAACACTGAAGCTTTCTTT. Translating gives CASREDRRNTEAFF.

The chain links TRBV9 to TRBJ1-1; D is possibly TRBD1 (5 bases). Per the germline V gene, CDR1 is SGDLS and CDR2 is YYNGEE. Trimming shortened V by 3 bases and J by 4 bases, and 10 bases separated the two germline ends. This CDR3 is built from 13 residues. The CDR3 DNA sequence: TGTGCCAGCAGCGCGGTTACAGGCACTGAAGCTTTCTTT. Protein sequence: CASSAVTGTEAFF.

This chain connects TRBV27 to TRBJ2-7, with TRBD2 identical over 13 bases. The CDR3 totals 16 residues. Germline CDR1 and CDR2: MNHEY and SMNVEV (reference sequence). Unmatched junction bases numbered 2, after V lost 1 base and J lost 2 bases. The CDR3 DNA follows: TGTGCCAGCAGTTTATTGGGGACTAGCGGGGCCTACGAGCAGTACTTC. It codes for CASSLLGTSGAYEQYF.

The chain is built from TRBV23-1 and TRBJ2-7, with D uncertain. TRBV23-1 is identified as an open reading frame with a role that is uncertain. Trimming stripped 6 bases from V and 3 bases from J, with 15 bases between. The CDR3 has 14 residues. This CDR3 is CASRRTEILYEQYF. As DNA, the CDR3 is TGCGCCAGCAGGCGTACAGAGATACTCTACGAGCAGTACTTC.

The chain's CDR3 is CASSQDGRFGTNTEAFF. CDR3 bases: TGCGCCAGCAGCCAAGATGGGAGGTTCGGGACGAACACTGAAGCTTTCTTT. This sequence joins TRBV4-1 and TRBJ1-1, with a possible D match to TRBD1 (5 bases). In germline, CDR1 is MGHRA, CDR2 YSYEKL. V was clipped by 0 bases and J by 1 base, with 15 bases between them. This CDR3 is built from 17 residues.